One and the same sample provided the 31 T cell receptor beta chains below, sequenced in a study of blood T cell repertoires in COVID-19. Generated by immunoSEQ multiplex PCR, the TCRdb table keeps only in-frame clones and is missing some. Of about 30,000 clones listed, approximately 85% are singletons. Material for sequencing was peripheral blood. Receptor source: a man aged 55 to 70 with active COVID-19.

This clone has more than one count but fewer than ten. The chain carries TRBV10-3 and TRBJ2-7, with D unresolved. CDR3 length: 12 residues. Germline CDR1 and CDR2: ENHRY and SYGVKD. V was pared by 5 bases and J by 4 bases, with 9 bases between. CDR3 region: CAISPTSYEQYF. The CDR3 DNA reads as TGTGCCATCAGTCCAACAAGTTACGAGCAGTACTTC.

The gene calls are TRBV28 and TRBJ2-3, with 9 bases aligning to TRBD2. Germline V CDR1 and CDR2: MDHEN, SYDVKM. The CDR3 extends over 15 amino acids. V was clipped by 2 bases and J by 7 bases; unmatched bases: 7. The DNA for the CDR3 is TGTGCCAGCAGTTTAACTAGCGGGCTTCAATATACGCAGTATTTT. Its translation is CASSLTSGLQYTQYF.

The V call is TRBV6-2 or TRBV6-3, the J call TRBJ2-5; 9 nucleotides match TRBD2. CDR1 is MNHEY and CDR2 is SVGEGT in the germline V gene. This CDR3 contains 14 residues. Trimming cost V 5 bases and J 1 base; bases outside gene matches: 2. CDR3 in amino acids: CASSGLAFQETQYF. The CDR3 DNA follows: TGTGCCAGCAGTGGACTAGCGTTCCAAGAGACCCAGTACTTC.

This clone appeared once. This sequence joins TRBV7-8 and TRBJ2-5, with TRBD2 matching 8 bases. CDR1 is SGHVS and CDR2 is FQNEAQ in the germline V gene. V dropped 4 bases and J dropped 1; count of bases not matched to a gene: 20. The CDR3 consists of 20 residues. The CDR3 loop reads CASSSGSGPSGLKSQETQYF. DNA of the CDR3: TGTGCCAGCAGCTCAGGTTCTGGGCCTAGCGGGTTGAAAAGCCAAGAGACCCAGTACTTC.

This rearrangement joins TRBV18 to TRBJ2-1, with a possible D match to TRBD2 (5 bases). The CDR3 spans 17 residues. CDR1 KGHSH and CDR2 LQKENI come from the germline V gene. Deletions cut 6 bases from V and 6 bases from J, with 24 bases between. The CDR3 sequence is CASSPYFSRSGFNEQFF. CDR3 sequence (DNA): TGTGCCAGCTCCCCCTATTTCTCCAGGAGCGGTTTCAATGAGCAGTTCTTC. The full variable domain, rest sourced from reference TRBV18 and TRBJ2-1, is NAGVMQNPRHLVRRRGQEARLRCSPMKGHSHVYWYRQLPEEGLKFMVYLQKENIIDESGMPKERFSAEFPKEGPSILRIQQVVRGDSAAYFCASSPYFSRSGFNEQFFGPGTRLTVL.

The J gene is TRBJ2-3, the V gene TRBV4-2, with D perhaps TRBD2 (5 bases). Germline V gives CDR1 LGHNA, CDR2 YNFKEQ. V lost 0 bases to trimming and J lost 2 bases, with 12 bases between them. This CDR3 has 16 amino acids. The CDR3 region is CASSQELALITDTQYF. DNA of the CDR3: TGTGCCAGCAGCCAAGAGCTAGCTTTGATCACAGATACGCAGTATTTT.

This sequence joins TRBV9 and TRBJ2-1, with 8 nucleotides matching TRBD2. Germline V gene data show CDR1 as SGDLS and CDR2 as YYNGEE. CDR3 length: 15 amino acids. Losses at the gene ends were 4 bases for V and 4 bases for J; bases not matched to a gene: 7. This CDR3 reads CASSLEGTRYNEQFF. CDR3 nucleotides: TGTGCCAGCAGCCTTGAGGGGACTAGATACAATGAGCAGTTCTTC.

This chain uses TRBV20-1 with TRBJ2-5; D may be TRBD2 (5 bases). Trimming removed 7 bases at V and 1 base at J, with 7 bases between. The CDR3 contains 11 residues. CDR1 DFQATT and CDR2 SNEGSKA come from the germline V gene (reference sequence). The chain's CDR3 is CSGLAQETQYF. The CDR3 nucleotides read TGCAGTGGGCTAGCCCAAGAGACCCAGTACTTC.

This chain links TRBV4-2 with TRBJ1-1; D perhaps matches TRBD1 (6 bases). The V gene's germline CDR1 is LGHNA and CDR2 YNFKEQ. V was cut by 2 bases and J by 5 bases, with 15 bases left in between. The CDR3 runs 15 residues. DNA for the CDR3: TGTGCCAGCAGCCAACTTCAGGGGATCGAAACTGAAGCTTTCTTT. Translated: CASSQLQGIETEAFF.

V gene TRBV7-8 combines with J gene TRBJ2-7; 14 bases align to TRBD2. Germline values: CDR1 SGHVS, CDR2 FQNEAQ. V was pared by 4 bases and J by 6 bases, with 20 bases of the junction left unmatched. This CDR3 region has 20 residues. Here the CDR3 reads CASSSRLAGGASNVYREQYF. The CDR3 DNA sequence: TGTGCCAGCAGCTCGAGACTAGCGGGAGGGGCGAGCAATGTCTATCGCGAGCAGTACTTC.

The rearrangement joins TRBV6-5 to TRBJ1-5; D is ambiguous. Germline CDR1 reads MNHEY; CDR2 reads SVGAGI. Trimming removed 7 bases at V and 0 bases at J, with 7 bases between. There are 13 residues in the CDR3. The CDR3 DNA is TGTGCCAGCAAAGCTTATAGCAATCAGCCCCAGCATTTT. Protein sequence: CASKAYSNQPQHF.

The chain links TRBV7-3 to TRBJ2-7; D might be TRBD1 (7 bases). The CDR3 is 14 amino acids. Trimming removed 5 bases at V and 6 bases at J, with 17 bases between. Germline assignment: CDR1 SGHTA and CDR2 FQGTGA. The CDR3 is CASSPSPGGREQYF. DNA of the CDR3: TGTGCCAGCAGCCCGAGTCCAGGGGGGCGCGAGCAGTACTTC.

The chain joins TRBV6-5 to TRBJ1-1; 11 bases line up with TRBD1. The CDR3 is made up of 14 amino acids. The V gene end was trimmed by 6 bases and the J gene end by 6 bases; junction bases not matched to a gene: 6. Germline CDR1 is MNHEY and CDR2 is SVGAGI. The CDR3 region is CASRDRGQLAEAFF. For the CDR3, the DNA is TGTGCCAGCAGGGACAGGGGGCAGTTAGCTGAAGCTTTCTTT.

A single count supports this clone. This sequence joins TRBV10-3 and TRBJ2-1; 12 nucleotides agree with TRBD2. V was clipped by 6 bases and J by 2 bases; unmatched bases: 5. This CDR3 contains 16 residues. Germline CDR1 ENHRY, CDR2 SYGVKD. The CDR3 region has the DNA TGTGCCATCAGCCGACTAGCGGGAGACACCTACAATGAGCAGTTCTTC. Translating gives CAISRLAGDTYNEQFF.

The count of this clone is one. V usage is TRBV9 and J usage is TRBJ2-2, with 7 bases fitting TRBD2. Trimming at V came to 1 base and at J to 2 bases, leaving 5 bases not matched to a gene. This CDR3 is built from 16 residues. Germline CDR1 SGDLS, CDR2 YYNGEE. CDR3 DNA: TGTGCCAGCAGCGTAAACCTAGCGGCTAACACCGGGGAGCTGTTTTTT. Protein sequence: CASSVNLAANTGELFF.

The chain is built from TRBV4-2 and TRBJ1-6; weak D call: TRBD1 (6 bases). Germline assignment: CDR1 LGHNA and CDR2 YNFKEQ. Trimming took 1 base from V and 0 from J, leaving 13 bases between them. The CDR3 runs to 18 residues. The CDR3 region is CASSQGQGLNSYNSPLHF. For the CDR3, the DNA is TGTGCCAGCAGCCAAGGGCAGGGGCTAAACTCCTATAATTCACCCCTCCACTTT.

The chain recombines TRBV7-9 with TRBJ2-1, with 13 bases fitting TRBD2. This CDR3 spans 19 amino acids. Unmatched junction bases numbered 18, after V lost 6 bases and J lost 7 bases. CDR1 and CDR2 from the germline V gene are SEHNR and FQNEAQ (reference sequence). CDR3 coding DNA: TGTGCCAGCAGTCGTGGTCTCCTTACCGGGACTAGCGGGAAGAATGAGCAGTTCTTC. It encodes CASSRGLLTGTSGKNEQFF.

The J gene is TRBJ2-1, the V gene TRBV9; 8 bases fit TRBD2. Germline V gene lookup returns CDR1 SGDLS and CDR2 YYNGEE. This CDR3 contains 15 residues. The ends lost 3 bases at V and 8 bases at J; junction bases unmatched: 10. The DNA for the CDR3 is TGTGCCAGCAGCGGACTAGCGACCAAGGGGCATGAGCAGTTCTTC. Translating gives CASSGLATKGHEQFF.

The rearrangement uses TRBV3-1 (or the pseudogene TRBV3-2) and TRBJ1-5; the D gene is possibly TRBD1 (6 bases). The CDR3 is made up of 14 amino acids. V lost 4 bases to trimming and J lost 3 bases, with 10 bases between them. Looked up from germline, CDR1 is LGHDT and CDR2 is YNNKEL (reference sequence). In DNA form, the CDR3 reads TGTGCCAGCAGCCTAGGACAGCTCAATCAGCCCCAGCATTTT. This gives the protein CASSLGQLNQPQHF.

The gene calls are TRBV28 and TRBJ1-6; no clear D. The ends were cut back, 7 bases at V and 5 bases at J, with 15 bases in the middle. Germline assignment: CDR1 MDHEN and CDR2 SYDVKM. The CDR3 extends over 15 amino acids. The CDR3 sequence is CASTNPGGHNSPLHF. As DNA, the CDR3 is TGTGCCAGCACCAACCCAGGTGGCCATAATTCACCCCTCCACTTT.

This rearrangement joins TRBV27 to TRBJ2-7; TRBD1 matches 7 bases. CDR3 length: 14 amino acids. Germline V gene data show CDR1 as MNHEY and CDR2 as SMNVEV (reference sequence). The junction had 8 bases not matched to a gene; V was cut back by 5 bases and J by 4 bases. The CDR3: CASSTPGTEYEQYF. CDR3 nucleotide sequence: TGTGCCAGCAGTACCCCCGGGACAGAGTACGAGCAGTACTTC.

The chain employs TRBV9 and TRBJ2-1, with 10 bases lining up with TRBD2. Losses at the gene ends were 5 bases for V and 1 base for J; bases not matched to a gene: 9. The CDR3 is 17 amino acids. The V gene's germline CDR1 is SGDLS and CDR2 YYNGEE. CDR3: CASSLSSGSGSYNEQFF. Here the CDR3 DNA reads TGTGCCAGCAGTTTGTCTAGCGGGAGTGGTTCCTACAATGAGCAGTTCTTC.

This clone appeared once. This chain joins TRBV4-2 and TRBJ1-1, with 9 bases matching TRBD1. The CDR3 contains 16 residues. V lost 8 bases, J lost 4 bases, and 14 bases stayed unmatched. In germline, CDR1 is LGHNA, CDR2 YNFKEQ. As DNA, the CDR3 is TGTGCCAGCGACCGCTCCACACAGGGGGCTGTCACTGAAGCTTTCTTT. Its protein is CASDRSTQGAVTEAFF.

CDR3 DNA: TGCAGCGTTCAAGGGGGGACAGGATTTCCCGCCTACGAGCAGTACTTC. Translated: CSVQGGTGFPAYEQYF. V is TRBV29-1 and J is TRBJ2-7; 8 nucleotides match TRBD1. V was clipped by 5 bases and J by 2 bases; unmatched bases: 14. Germline V CDR1 and CDR2: SQVTM, ANQGSEA. The CDR3 runs to 16 residues.

The rearrangement links TRBV18 to TRBJ2-5, with D hard to call. Trimming cost V 0 bases and J 2 bases, with 7 bases left between them. The CDR3 contains 14 residues. From germline, CDR1 is KGHSH and CDR2 LQKENI. The CDR3 spells CASSPPERQETQYF. CDR3 nucleotide sequence: TGTGCCAGCTCACCACCGGAGAGGCAAGAGACCCAGTACTTC.

This clone was recorded a few times. The genes are TRBV5-5 and TRBJ1-2, with unresolved D. This CDR3 has 12 residues. Trimming removed 0 bases at V and 8 bases at J, with 8 bases between. In germline, CDR1 is SGHKS, CDR2 YYEKEE (reference sequence). The CDR3 nucleotides read TGTGCCAGCAGCTTGGCAGGTGGCGGCTACACCTTC. Encoded protein: CASSLAGGGYTF.

The rearrangement links TRBV11-3 to TRBJ2-1; TRBD2 might be the D (5 bases). Germline V CDR1 and CDR2: SGHNT, YENEEA. Trimming left V 6 bases short and J 6 bases short, with 18 bases between. This CDR3 region has 15 residues. For the CDR3, the DNA is TGTGCCAGCAGTCACGAGCGGATCCCCTTCAATGAGCAGTTCTTC. Its protein product is CASSHERIPFNEQFF. The variable domain in full, completed from reference TRBV11-3 and TRBJ2-1, reads EAGVVQSPRYKIIEKKQPVAFWCNPISGHNTLYWYLQNLGQGPELLIRYENEEAVDDSQLPKDRFSAERLKGVDSTLKIQPAELGDSAVYLCASSHERIPFNEQFFGPGTRLTVL.

The chain couples TRBV27 to TRBJ1-1, with D maybe TRBD1 (6 bases). The ends were cut back, 6 bases at V and 3 bases at J, with 11 bases in the middle. Germline V gives CDR1 MNHEY, CDR2 SMNVEV (reference sequence). This CDR3 spans 13 amino acids. CDR3 nucleotide sequence: TGTGCCAGCAGGTACAGGGAGTACACTGAAGCTTTCTTT. Its protein is CASRYREYTEAFF.

The V call is TRBV7-8, the J call TRBJ2-7; the D gene is possibly TRBD2 (6 bases). CDR3 length equals 14 residues. Per germline, CDR1 SGHVS and CDR2 FQNEAQ. Trimming removed 3 bases at V and 2 bases at J, with 11 bases between. The CDR3 here is CASSFSSETYEQYV. CDR3 DNA sequence: TGTGCCAGCAGCTTTTCTAGCGAGACCTACGAGCAGTACGTC.

V usage is TRBV13 and J usage is TRBJ2-3; TRBD2 aligns across 10 bases. The germline CDR1 and CDR2 sequences are PRHDT and FYEKMQ (reference sequence). This CDR3 has 19 amino acids. Unmatched junction bases numbered 15, after V lost 5 bases and J lost 1 base. Written as DNA, the CDR3 is TGTGCCAGCAGCCCAGGGACTAGCGAGGGGGTTTTGGGCACAGATACGCAGTATTTT. It specifies CASSPGTSEGVLGTDTQYF.

This chain joins TRBV28 and TRBJ2-7; D gene ambiguous. CDR3 length: 11 residues. V dropped 7 bases and J dropped 2 bases, with 6 bases sitting between them. In germline, CDR1 is MDHEN, CDR2 SYDVKM. The CDR3 is CASMSPYEQYF. CDR3 DNA: TGTGCCAGCATGAGTCCCTACGAGCAGTACTTC.